This T cell receptor (beta chain) was sequenced in a study of cytomegalovirus exposure and HLA in healthy donors. Study-wide background: Later analysis reported that the 120 or so validation repertoires shared the platform of the approximately 690 first-cohort repertoires. Study-wide findings and caveats: The classifier, whose performance was assessed in both the original and validation cohorts, reportedly diagnosed cytomegalovirus status with high specificity and sensitivity. Most sequenced TCRs were rare (though some public TCRs occurred in many donors). Researchers reported that a few CMV-associated chains were confirmed in vitro as CMV antigen-specific.

Generated by immunoSEQ multiplex PCR, the TCRdb table keeps only in-frame clones and is missing some. The sample has 200,000 to 300,000 clones; 90% are singletons. A remark on this clone: What it recognizes is unknown.

V was clipped by 6 bases and J by 0 bases, with 23 bases between them. The V gene's germline CDR1 is SEHNR and CDR2 FQNEAQ (reference sequence). CDR3 length equals 18 residues. This TCR came from a woman aged 25 to 39 in good health and CMV-seronegative. The V gene is TRBV7-9, the J gene TRBJ1-2, with a possible D match to TRBD1 (5 bases). Sample: PBMCs. CDR3 residues: CASRPIRDYHGANYGYTF. CDR3 sequence (DNA): TGTGCCAGCAGGCCCATTCGGGACTATCACGGAGCTAACTATGGCTACACCTTC.